This TCR beta chain was obtained from a study of blood T cell repertoires in COVID-19. Turning to the study itself: The study drew acute and convalescent COVID-19 samples from the United States, Italy and Spain.

CDR3 length equals 15 residues. V lost 0 bases and J lost 0, with 7 bases in between. Germline V lookup: CDR1 SGHRS, CDR2 YFSETQ. Sequenced by immunoSEQ multiplex PCR; TCRdb stores in-frame clones only, minus some. The sample has hundreds of thousands of clones, roughly 82% seen once. The chain employs TRBV5-1 and TRBJ2-1; a possible D gene is TRBD2 (5 bases). This sequence originates from a woman aged 70-85 years with acute or convalescent COVID-19. Material: peripheral blood. The CDR3 DNA reads TGCGCCAGCAGCTTGGTGGGGAGCTCCTACAATGAGCAGTTCTTC. Its protein is CASSLVGSSYNEQFF.